This TCR beta chain was documented in a study of shared clonotypes between healthy human individuals (dated by TCRdb to the early 2020s). Turning to the overall study: Three men and a couple of women, aged 18 to 49 years, made up the cohort. To increase sequencing depth and limit assay-specific biases, TCR repertoire library preparation and sequencing were carried out by different laboratories using diverse techniques. To estimate repertoire size and how much clonotypes are shared between individuals, the study performed deep sequencing of blood TCR repertoires from about 5 healthy adults. Per donor, leukapheresis produced somewhere between about 0.94 and 10 billion PBMCs. Per donor, three plates each were used for CD4 naive and CD4 memory, two for CD8 naive, and one for CD8 memory. Results the study describes overall, beyond this receptor: Pairwise subsampling indicated that sequencing depth was expected to affect the degree of clonotype sharing among donors. Sampling was restricted to blood, and TCR repertoires in tissue are likely to differ from TCR repertoires in blood. Naive subsets generally had larger estimated clonotype richness than memory subsets did. Even with the large sequencing depth, rarefaction of the sorted-subset datasets indicated that sequencing was incomplete. Clonotypes shared by all four sorted-subset donors showed higher generation probabilities than non-shared clonotypes. The small number of donors limited the genetic and exposure-history diversity represented. Across a few donors, around 5.4% of naive CD4, roughly 3.3% of naive CD8, about 2% of memory CD4, and roughly 0.4% of memory CD8 clonotypes were shared.

Using the deep immunoSEQ assay, TCR CDR3 regions were amplified from genomic DNA by multiplex PCR. Genomic DNA extracted from each cell subset was distributed evenly over all wells of several immunoSEQ 96-well plates, and each plate served as one replicate. For sorted subsets, 200 to 250 ng of genomic DNA, equivalent to roughly 33,000 T cell genomes, went into each replicate PCR. Purified libraries were quantified with a Qubit 3.0 fluorometer, sized on a Bioanalyzer 2100, and re-quantified with the KAPA Library Quantification kit. Every immunoSEQ 96-well plate was sequenced on a dedicated single-read 150-cycle Illumina NextSeq 550 flow cell. Per the source publication's procedure: Because only junctional sequences without quality scores were contained in the immunoSEQ output, filtering matching that applied to full-length reads could not be performed. To assign V/J genes and CDR3, sequences were annotated against IMGT germline references using PyIR, a Python wrapper for IgBLAST v1.9. Reads were filtered out if the reads had weak V/J assignments (E-value above 1e-6), no CDR3, stop codons, out-of-frame junctions, or ambiguous translated residues. A V3J clonotype was defined by an identical inferred V gene, J gene, and CDR3 amino acid sequence. Percentage overlap between repertoires was calculated by dividing the number of shared unique clonotypes by the size of the smaller repertoire. Three approaches were used to assess repertoire richness: RTK rarefaction, the Chao1 estimator, and Recon v2.1 estimates of unobserved clonotypes. Generation probabilities for all TCRbeta clonotypes obtained by the gDNA method from four donors were computed using OLGA. The clones in this table, taken by TCRdb from immuneACCESS, are in-frame only. Not every clone is retained; where verified, under half of the shortfall comes from an unresolved V gene, and the cause of the rest is unknown. V, J and clone size are taken as reported in that table, and D and trimming were inferred from the DNA itself. The sample table shows some 2.1 million clones, and about 95% are seen once. The ten largest clones add up to roughly 1.1% of the sample.

V is shortened by 5 bases, J by 3 bases, and the region joining them spans 10 bases. The CDR3 sequence holds 13 residues, the cysteine and phenylalanine included. This entry keeps only the CDR3 DNA: 39 bases, framed from base 1. For CDR1 and CDR2, the germline V gene lists SGDLS and YYNGEE. CD8 naive samples were obtained by positive selection for CCR7 among CD45RO-negative cells, yielding a CD45RA+CCR7+ population from which TemRA cells were excluded. The donors were healthy, HIV-negative adults who had no recently reported acute infections or vaccinations. All donors were Caucasian adults living in Nashville, Tennessee, USA. Blood was collected by leukapheresis, and PBMCs were isolated by Ficoll-Histopaque density gradient centrifugation and then cryopreserved in liquid nitrogen vapor phase. Analytical flow cytometry was used to check the purity and quantity of each magnetically sorted T cell population. Genomic DNA was isolated from each sorted fraction and quantified by UV absorbance on a Nanodrop 2000c.

A note on this clone: The antigen this receptor binds is unknown. Nothing much larger sits one base from this clone, and base qualities are not available.

The receptor was isolated from a man aged 18 to 30 in good health. The rearrangement joined TRBV9 to TRBJ2-3; matching of 5 bases hints at TRBD2 as the D gene. Sequenced input: naive CD8+ T cells sorted from blood. Sample cell subset or site, as interpreted from the label and publication: CD45RA+CCR7+. The nucleotide sequence reads TGTGCCAGCAGTCCTCTAGCAACAGATACGCAGTATTTT. It specifies CASSPLATDTQYF.